This T cell receptor (beta chain) was documented in a study of shared clonotypes between healthy human individuals. Study details: For every donor, three CD4 naive, three CD4 memory, two CD8 naive and one CD8 memory plates were used.

This clone was counted only a few times. What it binds is not known. The assay ran at deep level. Libraries were prepared by immunoSEQ multiplex PCR; TCRdb keeps only in-frame clonotypes and omits some of them. The repertoire holds around 1.1 million clones, with 60% to 80% as singletons. A split of CD4+ cells into CD45RA+ naive and CD45RA-negative memory subsets was performed. General study findings and limits: Among a handful of donors, approximately 5% of naive CD4 clonotypes were found in common.

The germline V gene has CDR1 LGHNA and CDR2 YNFKEQ. V was trimmed by 0 bases and J by 1 base, leaving 9 bases between them. This CDR3 region has 15 residues. Specimen: memory CD4+ T cells from PBMCs. As to subset: CD45RA-negative fraction. The genes are TRBV4-2 and TRBJ2-5, with D tentatively TRBD1 (5 bases). This clonotype originated in a man younger than 35 in good health. Some clones in this sample may be carry-over from other donors' samples. CDR3 region: CASSQDRGSQETQYF. The CDR3, as DNA: TGTGCCAGCAGCCAAGATAGGGGCAGCCAAGAGACCCAGTACTTC.